This TCR beta chain was recovered during a study of response to subunit inactivated influenza vaccine. For this clonotype: Its matching antigen is unknown.

One entry per CDR3 protein results from TCRdb running MiXCR on the RT-PCR reads. This sample yields 500,000 to 600,000 distinct CDR3 sequences, of which 13% are seen a single time; around 13% belongs to the top ten. Notes on the study in general: Authors suggested each seasonal influenza vaccination recruits few new T cells.

Trimming left V 11 bases short and J 1 base short, with 29 bases between. This CDR3 is built from 18 residues. CDR1 and CDR2 from the germline V gene are SNHLY and FYNNEI. This chain links TRBV2 with TRBJ1-2, with TRBD1 as a possible D gene (5 bases). This sequence originates from a middle-aged man who received an inactivated influenza vaccine. Specimen: PBMCs from blood, collected around seven weeks after vaccination. Written as DNA, the CDR3 is TGTGCCCTCAGTTTAATCTGGGGCTTGGACCGTGATAACTATGGCTACACCTTC. Translating it yields CALSLIWGLDRDNYGYTF. Full variable domain (missing parts from reference TRBV2 and TRBJ1-2): EPEVTQTPSHQVTQMGQEVILRCVPISNHLYFYWYRQILGQKVEFLVSFYNNEISEKSEIFDDQFSVERPDGSNFTLKIRSTKLEDSAMYFCALSLIWGLDRDNYGYTFGSGTRLTVV.